Listed below are T cell receptor beta chains from one sample, sequenced in a study of T cells in Graves' hyperthyroidism and ophthalmopathy. TCRdb redid the calling of the multiplex PCR reads with MiXCR, one entry per CDR3 protein. The table shows about 580,000 distinct CDR3 sequences, with about 45% occurring only once. The sample comprised peripheral blood or thyroid tissue (not recorded which). The receptors come from a woman younger than 30 with Graves' hyperthyroidism. CDR3s include the opening cysteine and the closing phenylalanine or tryptophan. The order of the fields is V gene, J gene, D gene, clone size, CDR3 protein, CDR3 DNA. The D gene is left open where the match is weak. Clone size is stated in some rows and not others, as once, few, many or a class when expanded.

v_call: TRBV20-1
j_call: TRBJ2-5
d_call: TRBD2
clone_size: NA
cdr3_aa: CSAIDGRAGETQYF
cdr3_nt: TGCAGTGCTATCGACGGGAGGGCAGGAGAGACCCAGTACTTC

v_call: TRBV24-1
j_call: TRBJ2-5
d_call: NA
clone_size: many
cdr3_aa: CASRGGEETQYF
cdr3_nt: TGTGCCAGTCGAGGCGGAGAAGAGACCCAGTACTTC

v_call: TRBV20-1
j_call: TRBJ1-1
d_call: NA
clone_size: NA
cdr3_aa: CSAGFRDTEAFF
cdr3_nt: TGCAGTGCTGGATTCAGGGACACTGAAGCTTTCTTT

v_call: TRBV2
j_call: TRBJ1-6
d_call: TRBD1
clone_size: NA
cdr3_aa: CASRQGRGGSPLHF
cdr3_nt: TGTGCCAGCCGACAGGGACGGGGAGGTTCACCCCTCCACTTT

v_call: TRBV7-6
j_call: TRBJ2-5
d_call: TRBD2
clone_size: many
cdr3_aa: CASSTLEREGTQYF
cdr3_nt: TGTGCCAGCAGTACCCTCGAGCGGGAGGGGACCCAGTACTTC

v_call: TRBV9
j_call: TRBJ2-6
d_call: NA
clone_size: NA
cdr3_aa: CASSVAQGVGANVLTF
cdr3_nt: TGTGCCAGCAGCGTAGCACAGGGAGTTGGGGCCAACGTCCTGACTTTC

v_call: TRBV25-1
j_call: TRBJ2-7
d_call: NA
clone_size: NA
cdr3_aa: CASSESGIREPEQYF
cdr3_nt: TGTGCCAGCAGTGAATCGGGGATAAGGGAACCCGAGCAGTACTTC

v_call: TRBV24-1
j_call: TRBJ1-5
d_call: TRBD1
clone_size: NA
cdr3_aa: CATMTGRNQPQHF
cdr3_nt: TGTGCCACCATGACAGGGCGCAATCAGCCCCAGCATTTT

v_call: TRBV5-5
j_call: TRBJ1-2
d_call: TRBD1
clone_size: many
cdr3_aa: CASSQSPGQGVGSYGYTF
cdr3_nt: TGTGCCAGCAGCCAAAGTCCGGGACAGGGCGTCGGGTCCTATGGCTACACCTTC

v_call: TRBV27
j_call: TRBJ2-7
d_call: TRBD1
clone_size: NA
cdr3_aa: CASSPHRGRQYVYEQYF
cdr3_nt: TGTGCCAGCAGTCCCCACAGGGGTCGTCAGTATGTCTACGAGCAGTACTTC

v_call: TRBV15
j_call: TRBJ2-5
d_call: TRBD2
clone_size: once
cdr3_aa: CATSSFAGLGKGETQYF
cdr3_nt: TGTGCCACCAGCAGTTTTGCGGGACTAGGGAAAGGAGAGACCCAGTACTTC

v_call: TRBV7-2
j_call: TRBJ2-5
d_call: TRBD2
clone_size: many
cdr3_aa: CASSSTGLAGVSRETQYF
cdr3_nt: TGTGCCAGCAGCTCAACCGGACTAGCCGGGGTTAGCAGAGAGACCCAGTACTTC

v_call: TRBV5-4
j_call: TRBJ1-2
d_call: NA
clone_size: many
cdr3_aa: CASTSTQRYGYTF
cdr3_nt: TGTGCCAGCACGTCAACCCAGCGCTATGGCTACACCTTC

v_call: TRBV7-9
j_call: TRBJ2-7
d_call: NA
clone_size: many
cdr3_aa: CASSLDAGGSYEQYF
cdr3_nt: TGTGCCAGCAGCTTAGACGCGGGCGGCAGCTACGAGCAGTACTTC

v_call: TRBV20-1
j_call: TRBJ2-7
d_call: TRBD2
clone_size: once
cdr3_aa: CSAREASGSHEQYF
cdr3_nt: TGCAGTGCTAGAGAGGCTAGCGGGAGCCACGAGCAGTACTTC

v_call: TRBV7-8
j_call: TRBJ2-1
d_call: NA
clone_size: once
cdr3_aa: CASSLERQGGPNEQFF
cdr3_nt: TGTGCCAGCAGCTTAGAAAGACAGGGAGGGCCCAATGAGCAGTTCTTC

v_call: TRBV7-9
j_call: TRBJ2-7
d_call: NA
clone_size: many
cdr3_aa: CASRRRLGDEQYF
cdr3_nt: TGTGCCAGCAGACGAAGACTCGGCGACGAGCAGTACTTC

v_call: TRBV7-9
j_call: TRBJ2-5
d_call: TRBD2
clone_size: NA
cdr3_aa: CASAWGLGQETQYF
cdr3_nt: TGTGCCAGCGCATGGGGACTAGGGCAAGAGACCCAGTACTTC

v_call: TRBV11-3
j_call: TRBJ1-2
d_call: NA
clone_size: many
cdr3_aa: CASSLGTTSYGYTF
cdr3_nt: TGTGCCAGCAGCTTAGGGACAACCAGCTATGGCTACACCTTC

v_call: TRBV15
j_call: TRBJ2-6
d_call: NA
clone_size: NA
cdr3_aa: CATSVGTNVLTF
cdr3_nt: TGTGCCACCAGCGTCGGGACTAACGTCCTGACTTTC

v_call: TRBV6-5
j_call: TRBJ1-1
d_call: NA
clone_size: many
cdr3_aa: CATRVGTEAFF
cdr3_nt: TGTGCCACCCGGGTGGGGACTGAAGCTTTCTTT

v_call: TRBV11-2
j_call: TRBJ2-5
d_call: NA
clone_size: NA
cdr3_aa: CASPRGREETQYF
cdr3_nt: TGTGCCAGCCCCAGGGGACGGGAAGAGACCCAGTACTTC

v_call: TRBV6-5
j_call: TRBJ1-5
d_call: TRBD1
clone_size: many
cdr3_aa: CASRKTGFANQPQHF
cdr3_nt: TGTGCCAGCAGAAAGACAGGGTTTGCCAATCAGCCCCAGCATTTT

v_call: TRBV7-2
j_call: TRBJ2-5
d_call: NA
clone_size: many
cdr3_aa: CASSLGTTRETQYF
cdr3_nt: TGTGCCAGCAGCCTAGGGACCACCCGAGAGACCCAGTACTTC

v_call: TRBV10-3
j_call: TRBJ1-5
d_call: NA
clone_size: NA
cdr3_aa: CAISDGGQPQHF
cdr3_nt: TGTGCCATCAGTGATGGGGGGCAGCCCCAGCATTTT